Below are 8 T cell receptor beta chains sequenced from a single sample in a study of shared clonotypes between healthy human individuals. Clones were read by immunoSEQ multiplex PCR, and TCRdb kept only the in-frame ones, dropping some. The sample consists of roughly 890,000 clones, 90% to 95% of them appearing once. It was CD45RO-negative cells, positively selected for CCR7, that made up naive CD8 cells, with terminally differentiated effector memory CD45RA+ cells excluded. Sequenced sample: naive CD8+ T cells sorted from blood. These receptors were taken from a man aged 30 to 39 in good health.

The CDR3 region is CASIARSGRPRETQYF. CDR3 sequence (DNA): TGTGCCAGCATCGCGCGTAGCGGGAGGCCCCGGGAGACCCAGTACTTC. V usage is TRBV21-1 and J usage is TRBJ2-5; the table calls TRBD2, which could not be checked here. TRBV21-1 is assigned pseudogene status. This CDR3 contains 16 residues.

This clone was counted at least ten times. V gene TRBV11-1 combines with J gene TRBJ2-1; no clear D. This CDR3 spans 13 amino acids. Germline assignment: CDR1 SGHAT and CDR2 FQDESV (reference sequence). V gave up 5 bases and J gave up 9 bases, with 14 bases separating them. DNA for the CDR3: TGTGCCAGCAGCCCAAGGATAGAGGTTGAGCAGTTCTTC. This sequence encodes CASSPRIEVEQFF.

Note on this clone: A read error may account for a junction end that differs from germline. The chain uses TRBV11-2 and TRBJ2-1; D call uncertain. The germline CDR1 and CDR2 sequences are SGHAT and FQNNGV. This CDR3 region has 12 residues. CDR3 coding DNA: TGTGCCAGCAGCTTAGGGCGGAATGAGCAGCTCTTC. The encoded protein is CASSLGRNEQLF.

The rearrangement joins TRBV7-9 to TRBJ2-7; the D gene could be TRBD1 or TRBD2 (5 bases each). The V end was cut by 5 bases, the J end by 2 bases, with 19 bases between. This CDR3 is 16 amino acids long. Germline V lookup: CDR1 SEHNR, CDR2 FQNEAQ (reference sequence). The CDR3 DNA reads TGTGCCAGCAGCGCCCTGATTGGGGGTCCACCCTACGAGCAGTACTTC. Translation gives CASSALIGGPPYEQYF.

The gene calls are TRBV2 and TRBJ1-3, with D maybe TRBD1 (6 bases). CDR1 is SNHLY, CDR2 FYNNEI, per germline. V was trimmed by 0 bases and J by 7 bases, leaving 10 bases between them. This CDR3 contains 14 residues. CDR3: CASSEAHQGNTIYF. For the CDR3, the DNA is TGTGCCAGCAGTGAAGCGCATCAGGGGAACACCATATATTTT.

This clone appeared a single time. V and J are TRBV11-2 and TRBJ2-5, with 10 positions matching TRBD1. In germline, CDR1 is SGHAT, CDR2 FQNNGV. V lost 2 bases to trimming and J lost 4 bases; unmatched junction nucleotides: 7. The CDR3 has 16 residues. The chain's CDR3 is CASSLQGTGVGETQYF. The CDR3 nucleotides are TGTGCCAGCAGCTTACAAGGGACAGGGGTCGGAGAGACCCAGTACTTC.

This clone was observed a few times. The chain carries TRBV9 and TRBJ2-7; no clear D. Trimming shortened V by 5 bases and J by 7 bases, and 7 bases separated the two germline ends. CDR3 size: 10 residues. Germline V lookup: CDR1 SGDLS, CDR2 YYNGEE. CDR3 nucleotide sequence: TGTGCCAGCAGGACGGTAGAGCAGTACTTC. It encodes CASRTVEQYF. Combining the CDR3 with reference TRBV9 and TRBJ2-7 gives the whole variable domain DSGVTQTPKHLITATGQRVTLRCSPRSGDLSVYWYQQSLDQGLQFLIQYYNGEERAKGNILERFSAQQFPDLHSELNLSSLELGDSALYFCASRTVEQYFGPGTRLTVT.

J is TRBJ1-1 and V is TRBV5-6, with D unresolved. Germline CDR1 is SGHDT and CDR2 is YYEEEE. V was cut by 5 bases and J by 0 bases, with 5 bases left in between. There are 12 residues in the CDR3. For the CDR3, the DNA is TGTGCCAGCAGGGTGATGAACACTGAAGCTTTCTTT. It yields the protein CASRVMNTEAFF.